Listed below are T cell receptor beta chains from one sample, sequenced in a study of regulatory and conventional T cells in RAG deficiency. The table came from immunoSEQ multiplex PCR; TCRdb's copy has only in-frame clones and leaves some out. There are 30,000 to 40,000 clones in the sample; more than 75% occur only once, and just under 3.5% lies in the top ten. The same specimen was also included in a second study, on regulatory T cells.

The sample comprised CD4+ effector T cells sorted from blood. These receptor sequences come from a human donor in good health. Both conserved end residues are part of each CDR3. Fields, in order: J gene, V gene, D gene, clone size, CDR3 protein. A D gene is named only where the DNA matches it firmly. The size entry is marked missing in some rows and otherwise reads once, few, many or a size class.

J gene: TRBJ1-1
V gene: TRBV5-6
D gene: -
clone size: few
CDR3 protein: CASSLVGPGTEAFF

J gene: TRBJ2-3
V gene: TRBV5-1
D gene: TRBD1
clone size: -
CDR3 protein: CASRRTGASTDTQYF

J gene: TRBJ1-2
V gene: TRBV5-4
D gene: -
clone size: -
CDR3 protein: CASSQRDRLTGYTF

J gene: TRBJ2-3
V gene: TRBV5-1
D gene: -
clone size: -
CDR3 protein: CASSTSGSSTDTQYF

J gene: TRBJ1-1
V gene: TRBV30
D gene: -
clone size: -
CDR3 protein: CARGAGFTEAFF

J gene: TRBJ2-3
V gene: TRBV10-2
D gene: TRBD2
clone size: -
CDR3 protein: CASRNHFTSGGTDTQYF

J gene: TRBJ1-1
V gene: TRBV5-4
D gene: -
clone size: -
CDR3 protein: CASSSANTNQGNTEAFF

J gene: TRBJ2-3
V gene: TRBV7-8
D gene: TRBD1
clone size: -
CDR3 protein: CASSLQLGQGRTDTQYF

J gene: TRBJ2-6
V gene: TRBV6-1
D gene: -
clone size: -
CDR3 protein: CATGTPGANVLTF

J gene: TRBJ2-2
V gene: TRBV18
D gene: -
clone size: -
CDR3 protein: CASLAGGELFF

J gene: TRBJ2-6
V gene: TRBV5-1
D gene: TRBD1
clone size: -
CDR3 protein: CASSGQGSSGANVLTF

J gene: TRBJ2-3
V gene: TRBV6-5
D gene: -
clone size: -
CDR3 protein: CASSYSPRSTDTQYF

J gene: TRBJ1-1
V gene: TRBV6-1
D gene: TRBD1
clone size: -
CDR3 protein: CAGRQGVNTEAFF

J gene: TRBJ1-2
V gene: TRBV5-6
D gene: -
clone size: few
CDR3 protein: CASISTGVILGYTF

J gene: TRBJ1-5
V gene: TRBV9
D gene: TRBD1
clone size: -
CDR3 protein: CASSPGQGYEPQHF

J gene: TRBJ2-7
V gene: TRBV18
D gene: TRBD1
clone size: -
CDR3 protein: CASSPPHYDAGQDLYEQYF

J gene: TRBJ1-1
V gene: TRBV7-7
D gene: -
clone size: -
CDR3 protein: CASSCLLQGSTKDTEAFF

J gene: TRBJ2-1
V gene: TRBV5-1
D gene: TRBD2
clone size: -
CDR3 protein: CASSRVAGGYNEQFF

J gene: TRBJ1-3
V gene: TRBV5-1
D gene: TRBD1
clone size: -
CDR3 protein: CASSLDTGTVGNTIYF

J gene: TRBJ2-7
V gene: TRBV5-1
D gene: -
clone size: -
CDR3 protein: CASSTTGPNYEQYF

J gene: TRBJ2-3
V gene: TRBV27
D gene: -
clone size: -
CDR3 protein: CASSSPYSVMQGTQYF

J gene: TRBJ1-1
V gene: TRBV5-1
D gene: TRBD1
clone size: -
CDR3 protein: CASSSGQGSYTEAFF

J gene: TRBJ1-6
V gene: TRBV5-1
D gene: TRBD1
clone size: few
CDR3 protein: CASSLARQGARNSPLHF

J gene: TRBJ1-5
V gene: TRBV7-2
D gene: TRBD1
clone size: few
CDR3 protein: CASSLDRDQPQHF

J gene: TRBJ2-7
V gene: TRBV7-9
D gene: -
clone size: -
CDR3 protein: CASSSAYRSRIEGSYEQYF

J gene: TRBJ2-5
V gene: TRBV20-1
D gene: -
clone size: -
CDR3 protein: CSARILETQYF

J gene: TRBJ2-7
V gene: TRBV28
D gene: -
clone size: -
CDR3 protein: CASSLVGPYEQYF

J gene: TRBJ1-1
V gene: TRBV18
D gene: -
clone size: few
CDR3 protein: CASSPLRDTEAFF

J gene: TRBJ2-2
V gene: TRBV6-5
D gene: TRBD2
clone size: once
CDR3 protein: CASSSGLAGATGELFF

J gene: TRBJ1-2
V gene: TRBV6-5
D gene: TRBD1
clone size: -
CDR3 protein: CASSKDRVTYGYTF

J gene: TRBJ2-3
V gene: TRBV11-2
D gene: -
clone size: -
CDR3 protein: CASSFTGTDTQYF

J gene: TRBJ1-1
V gene: TRBV5-1
D gene: TRBD1
clone size: -
CDR3 protein: CASSPGQGSRISEAFF

J gene: TRBJ2-3
V gene: TRBV19
D gene: TRBD1
clone size: -
CDR3 protein: CASSIPRTGGTDTQYF

J gene: TRBJ1-4
V gene: TRBV7-6
D gene: -
clone size: -
CDR3 protein: CASSLESTGNEKLFF

J gene: TRBJ2-7
V gene: TRBV7-2
D gene: -
clone size: once
CDR3 protein: CASSSTPYEQYF

J gene: TRBJ1-1
V gene: TRBV25-1
D gene: -
clone size: few
CDR3 protein: CASSAHNIYTEAFF

J gene: TRBJ2-1
V gene: TRBV25-1
D gene: TRBD1
clone size: -
CDR3 protein: CASSRSGDSQNEQFF

J gene: TRBJ1-2
V gene: TRBV5-1
D gene: TRBD1
clone size: -
CDR3 protein: CASSLAAGGSSGYTF

J gene: TRBJ2-3
V gene: TRBV7-9
D gene: -
clone size: -
CDR3 protein: CASSPPKWTGTDTQYF

J gene: TRBJ2-1
V gene: TRBV9
D gene: TRBD2
clone size: -
CDR3 protein: CASSVPAAAGRDEQFF

J gene: TRBJ2-2
V gene: TRBV7-2
D gene: -
clone size: -
CDR3 protein: CASSLGGRANTGELFF

J gene: TRBJ2-4
V gene: TRBV9
D gene: -
clone size: -
CDR3 protein: CASGGRAKNIQYF